The 28 T cell receptor beta chains reported below all come from one sample, sequenced in a study of cytotoxic CD8 clonotypes in ibrutinib-treated CLL. Assay: immunoSEQ multiplex PCR; the TCRdb copy retains only in-frame clones and omits some. The sample lists approximately 340,000 clones; 67% were seen once. Specimen: PBMCs, collected after 36 months of ibrutinib treatment. The source of these receptors is a human donor with chronic lymphocytic leukemia.

This clone was seen a few times. The genes are TRBV9 and TRBJ1-4; D gene ambiguous. CDR3 length: 14 residues. CDR1 is SGDLS, CDR2 YYNGEE, per germline. V was trimmed by 0 bases and J by 0 bases, leaving 3 bases between them. The CDR3: CASSVDPTNEKLFF. The CDR3 DNA sequence: TGTGCCAGCAGCGTAGATCCAACTAATGAAAAACTGTTTTTT.

Here the CDR3 reads CASSESRADGNTIYF. The CDR3 DNA is TGTGCCAGCAGTGAGTCCAGGGCGGATGGAAACACCATATATTTT. The chain recombines TRBV2 with TRBJ1-3; TRBD1 might be the D (5 bases). This CDR3 is 15 amino acids long. Trimming shortened V by 3 bases and J by 3 bases, and 12 bases separated the two germline ends. Germline CDR1 SNHLY, CDR2 FYNNEI.

The chain carries TRBV27 and TRBJ2-3; D assignment may be TRBD1 or TRBD2 (7 bases each). Per the germline V gene, CDR1 is MNHEY and CDR2 is SMNVEV (reference sequence). The CDR3 spans 14 residues. V was shortened by 10 bases and J by 5 bases, with 19 bases between the two germline ends. CDR3 region: CATRPRGGIDTQYF. CDR3 nucleotides: TGTGCCACCAGACCCAGGGGGGGGATAGATACGCAGTATTTT.

CDR3 protein: CATKTGINEKLFF. The CDR3 nucleotides read TGTGCCACCAAAACAGGGATTAATGAAAAACTGTTTTTT. The chain joins TRBV2 to TRBJ1-4; TRBD1 might be the D (6 bases). The CDR3 length is 13 residues. Germline V CDR1 and CDR2: SNHLY, FYNNEI. The germline V and J ends were trimmed by 10 bases and 4 bases, with 13 bases remaining between them. The full variable domain, its missing parts supplied by reference TRBV2 and TRBJ1-4, is EPEVTQTPSHQVTQMGQEVILRCVPISNHLYFYWYRQILGQKVEFLVSFYNNEISEKSEIFDDQFSVERPDGSNFTLKIRSTKLEDSAMYFCATKTGINEKLFFGSGTQLSVL.

The genes are TRBV9 and TRBJ2-1, with 8 bases lining up with TRBD1. The trim removed 1 base at V and 1 base at J, leaving 1 base unmatched. This CDR3 spans 15 amino acids. The germline V gene encodes CDR1 SGDLS and CDR2 YYNGEE. CDR3 loop: CASSVQGASYNEQFF. The CDR3 coding sequence is TGTGCCAGCAGCGTACAGGGGGCATCCTACAATGAGCAGTTCTTC. The variable domain in full, completed from reference TRBV9 and TRBJ2-1, reads DSGVTQTPKHLITATGQRVTLRCSPRSGDLSVYWYQQSLDQGLQFLIQYYNGEERAKGNILERFSAQQFPDLHSELNLSSLELGDSALYFCASSVQGASYNEQFFGPGTRLTVL.

This clone was picked up one time. This chain links TRBV5-1 with TRBJ2-7, with TRBD1 as a possible D gene (5 bases). Germline CDR1 and CDR2: SGHRS and YFSETQ. The CDR3 runs 13 residues. V was cut by 4 bases and J by 6 bases, with 14 bases left in between. CDR3 amino acids: CASSQGVSGEQYF. The CDR3 DNA reads TGCGCCAGCAGCCAGGGTGTATCGGGCGAGCAGTACTTC.

The chain employs TRBV19 and TRBJ1-3, with a tentative D call TRBD1 (5 bases). Trimming took off 7 bases at V and 3 bases at J, with 16 bases between the two ends. Germline V gene data show CDR1 as LNHDA and CDR2 as SQIVND (reference sequence). This CDR3 region has 15 residues. CDR3 nucleotides: TGTGCCAGTACTCCAGCCTGGGGCCTTGGAAACACCATATATTTT. This sequence encodes CASTPAWGLGNTIYF.

The chain recombines TRBV5-1 with TRBJ2-7; 11 nucleotides agree with TRBD2. The CDR3 consists of 13 residues. CDR1 SGHRS and CDR2 YFSETQ come from the germline V gene. V gave up 5 bases and J gave up 4 bases; unmatched junction bases: 2. For the CDR3, the DNA is TGCGCCAGCAGGACTAGCGGGGCGTACGAGCAGTACTTC. This sequence encodes CASRTSGAYEQYF.

The gene calls are TRBV29-1 and TRBJ2-3; D is unresolved. The CDR3 has 11 residues. Germline lookup yields CDR1 SQVTM and CDR2 ANQGSEA. V shed 7 bases and J shed 5 bases, with 10 bases lying between them. The CDR3 loop reads CSDSVGDTQYF. As DNA, the CDR3 is TGCAGCGACTCGGTGGGAGATACGCAGTATTTT.

As to this clone: The same CDR3 arises from other DNA sequences in this sample as well. The rearrangement uses TRBV7-9 and TRBJ2-7; the match to TRBD2 covers 10 bases. The CDR3 length is 15 residues. Germline CDR1 reads SEHNR; CDR2 reads FQNEAQ (reference sequence). V shed 2 bases, J shed 2 bases, and the junction held 3 bases outside the gene matches. For the CDR3, the DNA is TGTGCCAGCAGCTTATGGACTAGCGGTGCCTACGAGCAGTACTTC. Its protein is CASSLWTSGAYEQYF. The complete variable domain, with remaining parts taken from reference TRBV7-9 and TRBJ2-7, reads DTGVSQNPRHKITKRGQNVTFRCDPISEHNRLYWYRQTLGQGPEFLTYFQNEAQLEKSRLLSDRFSAERPKGSFSTLEIQRTEQGDSAMYLCASSLWTSGAYEQYFGPGTRLTVT.

The chain is built from TRBV18 and TRBJ1-4; D unclear. The V gene lost 3 bases and the J gene lost 14 bases, with 16 bases spanning the gap. Germline values: CDR1 KGHSH, CDR2 LQKENI. This CDR3 has 13 residues. The CDR3, as DNA: TGTGCCAGCTCACCGCCTACCGGTGGAGCTCTGTTTTTT. Protein sequence: CASSPPTGGALFF.

This clone was observed a single time. This chain connects TRBV29-1 to TRBJ1-2; D gene uncertain. Trimming cost V 4 bases and J 2 bases, with 14 bases left between them. Germline lookup yields CDR1 SQVTM and CDR2 ANQGSEA. The CDR3 runs 14 residues. CDR3 in amino acids: CSVVNPGFNYGYTF. CDR3 DNA sequence: TGCAGCGTTGTGAATCCGGGGTTCAACTATGGCTACACCTTC.

The chain carries TRBV12-5 and TRBJ1-2; D ambiguous. Trimming stripped 0 bases from V and 8 bases from J, with 10 bases between. This CDR3 is 13 amino acids long. The germline CDR1 and CDR2 sequences are LGHNT and FRNRAP. Here the CDR3 DNA reads TGTGCTAGTGGTTTGGTAACAACGATCGGCTACACCTTC. The encoded protein is CASGLVTTIGYTF.

The chain couples TRBV2 to TRBJ2-1; a possible D gene is TRBD2 (6 bases). The CDR3 is made up of 14 amino acids. Germline assignment: CDR1 SNHLY and CDR2 FYNNEI. V was pared by 4 bases and J by 4 bases, with 11 bases between. As DNA, the CDR3 is TGTGCCAGCAGTGGGGCGCGGGGATACAATGAGCAGTTCTTC. Translated, it gives CASSGARGYNEQFF.

This clone was seen only a few times. Other DNA sequences within the sample encode an identical CDR3. The chain has TRBV19 and TRBJ2-2; no clear D. Germline V gene lookup returns CDR1 LNHDA and CDR2 SQIVND (reference sequence). Trimming removed 3 bases from V and 6 bases from J, with 2 bases in between. The CDR3 is made up of 11 amino acids. The CDR3 sequence is CASSISGELFF. CDR3 bases: TGTGCCAGTAGTATCTCCGGGGAGCTGTTTTTT.

The chain combines TRBV5-1 with TRBJ2-1; D is unclear. V was trimmed by 0 bases and J by 4 bases, leaving 11 bases between them. This CDR3 comprises 15 residues. Germline loops: CDR1 SGHRS, CDR2 YFSETQ. The CDR3 DNA reads as TGCGCCAGCAGCTTGGTCCCAGGCCCTTACAATGAGCAGTTCTTC. Its protein is CASSLVPGPYNEQFF.

This clone has only one observation. This chain uses TRBV7-6 with TRBJ2-4; 7 bases fit TRBD1. V gave up 4 bases and J gave up 0 bases; unmatched junction bases: 12. Germline assignment: CDR1 SGHVS and CDR2 FNYEAQ. This CDR3 spans 18 amino acids. The CDR3 DNA sequence: TGTGCCAGCAGCTCTCTAACCGGGACAGCGATAGCCAAAAACATTCAGTACTTC. Translating gives CASSSLTGTAIAKNIQYF.

The V call is TRBV4-3, the J call TRBJ2-3; no firm D call. The CDR3 extends over 15 amino acids. Between the trimmed V and J ends, which lost 0 bases and 2 bases, there was a span of 9 bases. Germline loops: CDR1 LGHNA, CDR2 YSLEER. CDR3 protein: CASSQDVLYTDTQYF. CDR3 sequence (DNA): TGCGCCAGCAGCCAAGATGTCCTGTACACAGATACGCAGTATTTT.

The chain combines TRBV18 with TRBJ1-5; 9 bases align to TRBD1. The germline CDR1 and CDR2 sequences are KGHSH and LQKENI. The CDR3 covers 14 residues. Losses at the gene ends were 3 bases for V and 10 bases for J; bases not matched to a gene: 7. CDR3 in amino acids: CASSPTGGEGPQHF. DNA of the CDR3: TGTGCCAGCTCACCTACAGGGGGCGAAGGACCCCAGCATTTT.

CDR3 nucleotide sequence: TGCAGCGTAGAACAGGGGGCCACAGATACGCAGTATTTT. Translation gives CSVEQGATDTQYF. This sequence joins TRBV29-1 and TRBJ2-3; 9 nucleotides line up with TRBD1. V dropped 6 bases and J dropped 2; count of bases not matched to a gene: 3. CDR3 length equals 13 residues. Germline-derived CDR1 and CDR2 are SQVTM and ANQGSEA.

This clone occurred a few times. The chain couples TRBV5-1 to TRBJ2-3; 8 bases are shared with TRBD2. After removal of 5 bases from V and 0 bases from J, the junction contained 5 bases not matched to a gene. Germline V gene data show CDR1 as SGHRS and CDR2 as YFSETQ. This CDR3 has 15 residues. Written as DNA, the CDR3 is TGCGCCAGCAGGGTGGGACTAGTGAGCACAGATACGCAGTATTTT. Translated, it gives CASRVGLVSTDTQYF.

This clone was picked up a small number of times. The rearrangement links TRBV5-1 to TRBJ2-5; 7 nucleotides line up with TRBD1. CDR3 length equals 16 residues. J was trimmed by 2 bases and V by 3 bases; bases with no gene match: 10. The germline gives CDR1 SGHRS, CDR2 YFSETQ. This CDR3 is CASSSLTGTWQETQYF. For the CDR3, the DNA is TGCGCCAGCAGCTCCCTGACAGGGACATGGCAAGAGACCCAGTACTTC.

The chain uses TRBV29-1 and TRBJ2-5; possibly TRBD1 for D (5 bases). Trimming pared 3 bases from V and 0 bases from J, leaving 17 bases between. This CDR3 has 16 residues. Germline V lookup: CDR1 SQVTM, CDR2 ANQGSEA. The CDR3 DNA reads as TGCAGCGTTGACCACAGGTCCCTCGGGTACCAAGAGACCCAGTACTTC. It translates to CSVDHRSLGYQETQYF.

The J gene is TRBJ2-7, the V gene TRBV2; no clear D gene. The CDR3 is 12 amino acids. Trimming removed 7 bases at V and 2 bases at J, with 9 bases between. Germline V gene lookup returns CDR1 SNHLY and CDR2 FYNNEI. Here the CDR3 reads CASTETPYEQYF. Here the CDR3 DNA reads TGTGCCAGCACCGAAACCCCCTACGAGCAGTACTTC.

The rearrangement uses TRBV7-2 and TRBJ1-2; 7 positions match TRBD1. CDR1 is SGHTA, CDR2 FQGNSA, per germline. The V gene end was trimmed by 2 bases and the J gene end by 4 bases; junction bases not matched to a gene: 7. The CDR3 totals 15 residues. The CDR3 region is CASSLKGGGLYGYTF. The CDR3 DNA follows: TGTGCCAGCAGCTTAAAAGGGGGCGGTCTCTATGGCTACACCTTC.

The genes are TRBV29-1 and TRBJ1-3; unclear D gene. V was cut by 5 bases and J by 4 bases, with 15 bases left in between. Looked up from germline, CDR1 is SQVTM and CDR2 is ANQGSEA. The CDR3 runs 14 residues. The CDR3: CSVIPPQPGNTIYF. In DNA, the CDR3 is TGCAGCGTTATCCCCCCCCAGCCGGGAAACACCATATATTTT.

The chain is built from TRBV10-3 and TRBJ1-1; TRBD1 agrees at 7 bases. The ends lost 5 bases at V and 6 bases at J; junction bases unmatched: 9. Looked up from germline, CDR1 is ENHRY and CDR2 is SYGVKD. CDR3 length: 14 amino acids. CDR3 amino acids: CAISPDRSDPEAFF. DNA for the CDR3: TGTGCCATCAGTCCGGACAGGAGCGATCCTGAAGCTTTCTTT.

This clone is a singleton in its sample. V usage is TRBV10-2 and J usage is TRBJ2-3; TRBD2 aligns across 13 bases. Germline CDR1 reads WSHSY; CDR2 reads SAAADI. The junction had 8 bases not matched to a gene; V was cut back by 7 bases and J by 4 bases. The CDR3 contains 16 residues. The DNA for the CDR3 is TGCGCCAGCACCCAACTAGCGGGGGGGCCGGCAGATACGCAGTATTTT. Residues: CASTQLAGGPADTQYF.